The T cell receptor beta chain described here comes from a study of radiotherapy plus CTLA-4 blockade in lung cancer. This clone was observed a single time. Method: immunoSEQ multiplex PCR; TCRdb's copy keeps in-frame clones and lacks some. The data hold about 59,000 clones, with around 68% observed a single time. CDR3 length: 13 amino acids. Germline lookup yields CDR1 LNHNV and CDR2 YYDKDF (reference sequence). V was shortened by 0 bases and J by 4 bases, with 6 bases between the two germline ends. Ipilimumab-mediated CTLA-4 blockade plus focal radiation was given to patients having chemo-refractory metastatic non-small-cell lung cancer.

This chain joins TRBV15 and TRBJ2-5; D not resolved. This receptor was identified in a human donor with non-small cell lung cancer whose response to radiotherapy plus ipilimumab could not be evaluated. The sequences come from peripheral blood, collected from a patient treated with radiotherapy plus ipilimumab. The CDR3 region is CATSRDPGETQYF. The CDR3 nucleotides are TGTGCCACCAGCAGAGATCCGGGAGAGACCCAGTACTTC.